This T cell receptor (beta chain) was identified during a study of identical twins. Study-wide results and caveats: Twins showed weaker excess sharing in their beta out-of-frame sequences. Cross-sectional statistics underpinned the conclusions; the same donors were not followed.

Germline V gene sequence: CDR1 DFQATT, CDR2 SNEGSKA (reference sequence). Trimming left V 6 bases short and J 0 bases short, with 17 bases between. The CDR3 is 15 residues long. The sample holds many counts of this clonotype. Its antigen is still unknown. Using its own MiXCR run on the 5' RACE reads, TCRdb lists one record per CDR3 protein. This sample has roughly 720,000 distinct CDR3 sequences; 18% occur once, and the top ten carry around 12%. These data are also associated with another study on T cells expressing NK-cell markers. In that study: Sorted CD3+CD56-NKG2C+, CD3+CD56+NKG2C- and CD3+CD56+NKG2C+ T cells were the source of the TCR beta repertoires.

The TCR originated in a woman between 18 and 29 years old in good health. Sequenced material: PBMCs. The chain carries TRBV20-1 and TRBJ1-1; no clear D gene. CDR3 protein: CSAKKKGPLNTEAFF. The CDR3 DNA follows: TGCAGTGCGAAGAAGAAAGGACCGCTGAACACTGAAGCTTTCTTT.